This TCR beta chain stems from a study of blood T cell repertoires in COVID-19. In terms of age and location, participants ranged from roughly 18 to 89 years and lived in around 22 US areas. Clones were read by immunoSEQ multiplex PCR, and TCRdb kept only the in-frame ones, dropping some. The sample carries fewer than 250,000 clones, 85% to 90% recorded once. The junction had 5 bases not matched to a gene; V was cut back by 3 bases and J by 7 bases. CDR1 is SGHDT, CDR2 YYEEEE, per germline. The length of the CDR3 is 14 residues. The sequencing input was PBMCs or T cells enriched from blood (not recorded which). The chain uses TRBV5-6 and TRBJ2-7, with TRBD2 identical over 12 bases. The clonotype originates from a man aged 30-40 years who had been exposed to COVID-19. CDR3 nucleotides: TGTGCCAGCAGCTGGACTAGCGGGGCACAAGAGCAGTACTTC. Protein product: CASSWTSGAQEQYF.